This T cell receptor (beta chain) was profiled in a study of blood T cell repertoires in COVID-19. In the study overall: COVID-19 samples from acute and convalescent phases originated in the United States, Italy and Spain. PBMCs, B-cell-depleted T cells, or T cells were the source of the cDNA or gDNA that made up the material.

The CDR3 is 17 amino acids. The junction had 8 bases not matched to a gene; V was cut back by 0 bases and J by 0 bases. The germline V gene has CDR1 SGHRS and CDR2 YFSETQ. Original processing notes: Reference gene primer amplification gave estimated nucleated cell counts. Clones were read by immunoSEQ multiplex PCR, and TCRdb kept only the in-frame ones, dropping some. D and trimming were read from the DNA, whereas the V and J calls and clone size are those reported in that table. The repertoire consists of roughly 180,000 clones, with about 86% occurring once and the leading ten covering less than 1%.

The origin of this receptor is a man aged 18 to 29 with acute or convalescent COVID-19. Sequenced material: peripheral blood. V gene TRBV5-1 combines with J gene TRBJ1-1; TRBD1 matches 7 bases. The CDR3 here is CASSLDTGAPMNTEAFF. The CDR3 coding sequence is TGCGCCAGCAGCTTGGACACAGGGGCTCCCATGAACACTGAAGCTTTCTTT.